The 18 T cell receptor beta chains reported below all come from one sample, sequenced in a study of T-cell reconstitution after alpha-beta-depleted transplantation in children. The authors prepared the TCRbeta library with unique molecular identifiers. TCRdb passed the PCR reads through MiXCR, listing each CDR3 protein once. This sample yields about 98,000 distinct CDR3 sequences, of which around 22% are seen a single time; about a fifth belongs to the top ten. Sequenced material: PBMCs, taken before TCRalphabeta/CD19-depleted stem cell transplant. The origin of the receptors is a boy aged 2-15 years with acute lymphoblastic leukemia, due to receive a stem cell transplant.

This clonotype turned up a few times. The V and J genes are TRBV28 and TRBJ2-7, with D perhaps assigned TRBD1 or TRBD2 (5 bases each). Germline values: CDR1 MDHEN, CDR2 SYDVKM. This CDR3 has 12 amino acids. V lost 9 bases, J lost 3 bases, and 12 bases lay in between. In nucleotides, the CDR3 is TGTGCCAGTAGGGACCGCGGCTACGAGCAGTACTTC. Translating it yields CASRDRGYEQYF. Combining the CDR3 with reference TRBV28 and TRBJ2-7 gives the whole variable domain DVKVTQSSRYLVKRTGEKVFLECVQDMDHENMFWYRQDPGLGLRLIYFSYDVKMKEKGDIPEGYSVSREKKERFSLILESASTNQTSMYLCASRDRGYEQYFGPGTRLTVT.

V and J are TRBV28 and TRBJ2-7; 8 bases align to TRBD1. The CDR3 contains 15 residues. The V segment lost 2 bases and the J segment 4 bases; nucleotides outside the gene matches: 7. From germline, CDR1 is MDHEN and CDR2 SYDVKM. In nucleotides, the CDR3 is TGTGCCAGCAGTTTAGGTTCAGGGGGCTTTTACGAGCAGTACTTC. It encodes CASSLGSGGFYEQYF.

The chain links TRBV24-1 to TRBJ2-1, with D hard to call. Trimming shortened V by 3 bases and J by 6 bases, and 14 bases separated the two germline ends. Germline V gene data show CDR1 as KGHDR and CDR2 as SFDVKD. The CDR3 consists of 15 residues. The CDR3 DNA sequence: TGTGCCACCAGTGATCCAGTGATAGTAGGCAATGAGCAGTTCTTC. Translated, it gives CATSDPVIVGNEQFF.

This clonotype showed up just a few times. In nucleotides, the CDR3 is TGCAGTGCCCGACAGGAGAGCTCCTACGAGCAGTACTTC. Translating gives CSARQESSYEQYF. The chain couples TRBV20-1 to TRBJ2-7, with D perhaps TRBD1 (6 bases). The V end lost 6 bases, the J end lost 0 bases, and 12 bases lay between the germline ends. The CDR3 spans 13 residues. Germline assignment: CDR1 DFQATT and CDR2 SNEGSKA (reference sequence).

This clonotype was counted only a few times. CDR3 region: CAWSGSSGNTIYF. DNA of the CDR3: TGTGCCTGGAGTGGCTCCTCTGGAAACACCATATATTTT. The rearrangement joins TRBV30 to TRBJ1-3; D is unresolved. V lost 1 base, J lost 0 bases, and 4 bases lay in between. The CDR3 is 13 amino acids. From germline, CDR1 is GTSNPN and CDR2 SVGIG (reference sequence).

V gene TRBV28 combines with J gene TRBJ2-7; D gene unclear. Between the trimmed V and J ends, which lost 8 bases and 1 base, there was a span of 6 bases. The CDR3 loop spans 11 amino acids. Germline V lookup: CDR1 MDHEN, CDR2 SYDVKM. DNA for the CDR3: TGTGCCAGCGGTCATTCCTACGAGCAGTACTTC. It codes for CASGHSYEQYF.

This chain connects TRBV20-1 to TRBJ2-1; 13 bases are a match to TRBD2. Germline V gene data show CDR1 as DFQATT and CDR2 as SNEGSKA (reference sequence). Losses at the gene ends were 3 bases for V and 5 bases for J; bases not matched to a gene: 7. The CDR3 is 16 residues long. The CDR3 is CSARITSGREDNEQFF. The DNA for the CDR3 is TGCAGTGCTAGGATAACTAGCGGGAGGGAAGACAATGAGCAGTTCTTC.

V usage is TRBV20-1 and J usage is TRBJ2-1; D gene ambiguous. Germline V gene lookup returns CDR1 DFQATT and CDR2 SNEGSKA (reference sequence). CDR3 length equals 14 residues. Trimming left V 0 bases short and J 14 bases short, with 20 bases between. The chain's CDR3 is CSARDPSRTVREFF. The CDR3 DNA follows: TGCAGTGCTAGAGATCCCTCTCGTACGGTACGGGAGTTCTTC.

The chain combines TRBV20-1 with TRBJ1-6, with D possibly being TRBD1 (5 bases). V was shortened by 1 base and J by 7 bases, with 17 bases between the two germline ends. Germline CDR1 and CDR2: DFQATT and SNEGSKA (reference sequence). The CDR3 sequence is 16 residues long. CDR3 protein: CSARAPIGGGNSPLHF. Written as DNA, the CDR3 is TGCAGTGCTAGAGCCCCCATTGGGGGAGGAAATTCACCCCTCCACTTT.

In this sample, this clonotype turned up a few times. The chain links TRBV10-2 to TRBJ2-7; 7 positions agree with TRBD2. The J segment lost 5 bases and the V segment lost 8 bases, leaving 6 bases of the junction unmatched. The germline V gene has CDR1 WSHSY and CDR2 SAAADI. CDR3 length: 12 residues. CDR3 loop: CASGRGRNEQYF. The CDR3, as DNA: TGCGCCAGCGGGAGGGGCCGAAACGAGCAGTACTTC.

This clonotype qualifies as medium-sized. This chain links TRBV27 with TRBJ2-2; 14 bases match TRBD2. CDR1 is MNHEY and CDR2 is SMNVEV in the germline V gene (reference sequence). V shed 5 bases, J shed 7 bases, and the junction held 12 bases outside the gene matches. The CDR3 extends over 18 amino acids. CDR3 residues: CASSLLTSGRGKDGELFF. In DNA form, the CDR3 reads TGTGCCAGCAGTCTATTGACTAGCGGGAGGGGAAAGGACGGGGAGCTGTTTTTT.

This clonotype has a count of ten or more. The chain joins TRBV5-1 to TRBJ2-5; D is tentatively TRBD1 or TRBD2 (5 bases each). This CDR3 has 12 residues. Trimming removed 3 bases from V and 4 bases from J, with 7 bases in between. Germline V gives CDR1 SGHRS, CDR2 YFSETQ. Here the CDR3 DNA reads TGCGCCAGCAGCTGGGACCGAGAGACCCAGTACTTC. Its translation is CASSWDRETQYF.

V is TRBV18 and J is TRBJ2-7, with 7 nucleotides matching TRBD1. The CDR3 is 14 residues long. CDR1 is KGHSH, CDR2 LQKENI, per germline. The J segment lost 1 base and the V segment lost 3 bases, leaving 3 bases of the junction unmatched. DNA of the CDR3: TGTGCCAGCTCACCTGAGGGGGCTTCCTACGAGCAGTACTTC. It translates to CASSPEGASYEQYF.

This clonotype has just a few counts. The chain is built from TRBV20-1 and TRBJ2-3; 7 bases map to TRBD2. With 1 base clipped from V and 4 bases from J, the junction kept 2 bases outside the gene matches. Germline values: CDR1 DFQATT, CDR2 SNEGSKA (reference sequence). The CDR3 is made up of 13 amino acids. CDR3 DNA: TGCAGTGCTAGAGTAGCGGGCCCAGATACGCAGTATTTT. Its translation is CSARVAGPDTQYF.

This clonotype was observed a handful of times. The chain couples TRBV20-1 to TRBJ2-5; D is perhaps TRBD1 or TRBD2 (6 bases each). V was cut by 8 bases and J by 5 bases, with 24 bases left in between. Germline CDR1 DFQATT, CDR2 SNEGSKA (reference sequence). The CDR3 consists of 15 residues. The CDR3 reads CSSTRASGGGETQYF. In DNA form, the CDR3 reads TGCAGTTCGACTAGAGCCAGCGGAGGGGGGGAGACCCAGTACTTC.

This clonotype has at least ten counts. The chain employs TRBV6-6 and TRBJ1-1; D gene unclear. V lost 6 bases and J 1 base, leaving 6 bases between the germline ends. The CDR3 consists of 12 residues. CDR1 is MNHNY and CDR2 is SVGAGI in the germline V gene (reference sequence). DNA of the CDR3: TGTGCCAGCAGCGTAGGGAACACTGAAGCTTTCTTT. This codes for CASSVGNTEAFF.

This clonotype was picked up a small number of times. V and J are TRBV7-2 and TRBJ2-3; 7 nucleotides match TRBD2. V gave up 5 bases and J gave up 6 bases; unmatched junction bases: 17. The V gene's germline CDR1 is SGHTA and CDR2 FQGNSA. The length of the CDR3 is 17 residues. The DNA of the CDR3 is TGTGCCAGCAGCCGGGGGGTCGGGACTAATAATTGGGATACGCAGTATTTT. Protein product: CASSRGVGTNNWDTQYF. The full variable domain, its missing parts supplied by reference TRBV7-2 and TRBJ2-3, is GAGVSQSPSNKVTEKGKDVELRCDPISGHTALYWYRQSLGQGLEFLIYFQGNSAPDKSGLPSDRFSAERTGGSVSTLTIQRTQQEDSAVYLCASSRGVGTNNWDTQYFGPGTRLTVL.

This chain joins TRBV7-9 and TRBJ2-7; a possible D gene is TRBD1 (5 bases). Per germline, CDR1 SEHNR and CDR2 FQNEAQ (reference sequence). The CDR3 length is 11 residues. Trimming cost V 5 bases and J 6 bases, with 8 bases left between them. This chain's CDR3 is CASSLGVEQYF. The DNA of the CDR3 is TGTGCCAGCAGCCTAGGGGTCGAGCAGTACTTC.